One and the same sample provided the 19 T cell receptor beta chains below, sequenced in a study of blood T cell repertoires in COVID-19. Sequencing was performed with immunoSEQ multiplex PCR; in TCRdb, only in-frame clones are kept and a portion is missing. Of 150,000 to 200,000 clones detected, approximately 79% appear once; the ten largest clones hold approximately 18%. What was sequenced was peripheral blood. These receptors were obtained from a woman of 80 years or more with acute or convalescent COVID-19.

This clone occurred once. The gene calls are TRBV9 and TRBJ2-1, with a weak D call TRBD2 (6 bases). The germline CDR1 and CDR2 sequences are SGDLS and YYNGEE. The CDR3 spans 13 residues. The V and J ends lost 3 bases and 8 bases respectively, with 12 bases between them. This chain's CDR3 is CASSASRRDEQFF. DNA for the CDR3: TGTGCCAGCAGCGCGTCTAGGAGGGATGAGCAGTTCTTC.

The rearrangement uses TRBV7-2 and TRBJ2-5; TRBD2 agrees at 14 bases. CDR1 is SGHTA, CDR2 FQGNSA, per germline. The ends lost 5 bases at V and 3 bases at J; junction bases unmatched: 5. The CDR3 is 16 amino acids. In DNA, the CDR3 is TGTGCCAGCAGCCGGCCGGGACTAGCGGGGGAAGAGACCCAGTACTTC. Translating it yields CASSRPGLAGEETQYF.

The chain links TRBV27 to TRBJ2-3; 12 bases fit TRBD2. With V trimmed by 2 bases and J by 3 bases, 6 bases remained unmatched. Germline assignment: CDR1 MNHEY and CDR2 SMNVEV (reference sequence). The length of the CDR3 is 17 residues. CDR3 region: CASSLPPLAGGTDTQYF. CDR3 sequence (DNA): TGTGCCAGCAGTTTACCCCCACTAGCGGGAGGTACAGATACGCAGTATTTT.

This clone came up once. This chain uses TRBV4-1 with TRBJ2-1, with TRBD2 matching over 10 bases. Trimming removed 5 bases from V and 4 bases from J; junction bases left unmatched: 8. The CDR3 runs to 16 residues. The germline V gene encodes CDR1 MGHRA and CDR2 YSYEKL. The CDR3 DNA reads TGCGCCAGCAGCAACTTAGCGGGAGGAGGGTACAATGAGCAGTTCTTC. It translates to CASSNLAGGGYNEQFF.

Ten or more counts support this clone. The same CDR3 arises from other DNA sequences in this sample as well. The chain links TRBV6-4 to TRBJ2-3, with D possibly TRBD1 on 7 matching bases. Germline lookup yields CDR1 MRHNA and CDR2 SNTAGT. Trimming took off 2 bases at V and 1 base at J, with 10 bases between the two ends. This CDR3 comprises 15 residues. CDR3 sequence: CASSDQGGGTDTQYF. Written as DNA, the CDR3 is TGTGCCAGCAGTGACCAGGGGGGTGGCACAGATACGCAGTATTTT.

The V and J genes are TRBV5-1 and TRBJ1-1, with 9 positions matching TRBD1. The CDR3 contains 13 residues. Trimming cost V 5 bases and J 4 bases; bases outside gene matches: 3. Germline CDR1 SGHRS, CDR2 YFSETQ. The CDR3 loop is CASRRDRATEAFF. DNA for the CDR3: TGCGCCAGCAGAAGGGACAGGGCCACTGAAGCTTTCTTT.

The chain has TRBV5-1 and TRBJ1-2, with D maybe TRBD1 (6 bases). The CDR3 totals 14 residues. In germline, CDR1 is SGHRS, CDR2 YFSETQ. V dropped 0 bases and J dropped 4 bases, with 10 bases sitting between them. The chain's CDR3 is CASSLGRGAYGYTF. The CDR3 nucleotides are TGCGCCAGCAGCTTGGGCAGGGGCGCCTATGGCTACACCTTC.

There are a few counts of this clone. The CDR3 protein is CASSQDFSTGQYDGYTF. The DNA for the CDR3 is TGTGCCAGCAGTCAAGACTTTTCTACGGGACAGTATGATGGCTACACCTTC. The chain is built from TRBV7-2 and TRBJ1-2, with TRBD1 matching 7 bases. The CDR3 sequence is 17 residues long. Germline V CDR1 and CDR2: SGHTA, FQGNSA. The V segment lost 6 bases and the J segment 6 bases; nucleotides outside the gene matches: 19. The complete variable domain, with remaining parts taken from reference TRBV7-2 and TRBJ1-2, reads GAGVSQSPSNKVTEKGKDVELRCDPISGHTALYWYRQSLGQGLEFLIYFQGNSAPDKSGLPSDRFSAERTGGSVSTLTIQRTQQEDSAVYLCASSQDFSTGQYDGYTFGSGTRLTVV.

The chain couples TRBV5-4 to TRBJ2-3; the match to TRBD2 covers 12 bases. Germline V gene sequence: CDR1 SGHNT, CDR2 YYREEE (reference sequence). The CDR3 totals 16 residues. V shed 3 bases, J shed 3 bases, and the junction held 5 bases outside the gene matches. This chain's CDR3 is CASSSLAGGQTDTQYF. As DNA, the CDR3 is TGTGCCAGCAGCTCGCTAGCGGGAGGGCAAACAGATACGCAGTATTTT.

The chain recombines TRBV19 with TRBJ1-2; 9 nucleotides agree with TRBD1. V shed 7 bases, J shed 6 bases, and the junction held 12 bases outside the gene matches. This CDR3 comprises 15 residues. The germline gives CDR1 LNHDA, CDR2 SQIVND (reference sequence). Written as DNA, the CDR3 is TGTGCCAGTAAGGTGACCGGGACAGGGTTCCATGGCTACACCTTC. Residues: CASKVTGTGFHGYTF. The full variable domain, rest sourced from reference TRBV19 and TRBJ1-2, is DGGITQSPKYLFRKEGQNVTLSCEQNLNHDAMYWYRQDPGQGLRLIYYSQIVNDFQKGDIAEGYSVSREKKESFPLTVTSAQKNPTAFYLCASKVTGTGFHGYTFGSGTRLTVV.

The chain combines TRBV10-3 with TRBJ2-2; 7 nucleotides match TRBD1. Germline V CDR1 and CDR2: ENHRY, SYGVKD. CDR3 length: 14 amino acids. Trimming took 6 bases from V and 4 from J; bases not matched to a gene: 5. CDR3 DNA: TGTGCCATCAGCTTGGACAGGTTCACCGGGGAGCTGTTTTTT. Translating it yields CAISLDRFTGELFF.

CDR3 sequence reads: CASSIYRGDYGYTF. CDR3 bases: TGTGCCAGTAGCATTTACAGGGGGGACTATGGCTACACCTTC. This rearrangement joins TRBV19 to TRBJ1-2, with 8 bases that match TRBD1. CDR1 and CDR2 (germline): LNHDA, SQIVND (reference sequence). The J segment lost 3 bases and the V segment lost 6 bases, leaving 6 bases of the junction unmatched. The CDR3 length is 14 residues.

This chain uses TRBV5-1 with TRBJ1-1; possible D gene TRBD1, 5 bases. CDR3 size: 16 residues. V lost 4 bases to trimming and J lost 0 bases, with 16 bases between them. CDR1 is SGHRS and CDR2 is YFSETQ in the germline V gene. The CDR3 coding sequence is TGCGCCAGCAGCACCGGAACAGACAGCTTGAACACTGAAGCTTTCTTT. The encoded protein is CASSTGTDSLNTEAFF.

This clone is a singleton in its sample. The chain uses TRBV5-1 and TRBJ1-2; no definite D call. Trimming removed 6 bases from V and 0 bases from J, with 15 bases in between. The CDR3 runs 15 residues. Germline V gene sequence: CDR1 SGHRS, CDR2 YFSETQ. The CDR3 DNA sequence: TGCGCCAGCAACCCGGTAGCGAACTCTAACTATGGCTACACCTTC. Its translation: CASNPVANSNYGYTF.

Only a few counts were recorded for this clone. The chain couples TRBV2 to TRBJ2-7, with D tentatively TRBD1 (5 bases). Per germline, CDR1 SNHLY and CDR2 FYNNEI. This CDR3 has 12 amino acids. Trimming cost V 4 bases and J 4 bases, with 8 bases left between them. In nucleotides, the CDR3 is TGTGCCAGCAGTGTGGCAGGGTACGAGCAGTACTTC. Translation: CASSVAGYEQYF.

V and J are TRBV7-2 and TRBJ2-5; possibly TRBD2 for D (5 bases). Germline V lookup: CDR1 SGHTA, CDR2 FQGNSA. V lost 5 bases to trimming and J lost 1 base, with 11 bases between them. The CDR3 runs to 14 residues. The CDR3 coding sequence is TGTGCCAGCAGCCGCCAGCGGAGCCAAGAGACCCAGTACTTC. This gives the protein CASSRQRSQETQYF.

V and J are TRBV28 and TRBJ2-5; no firm D call. Germline loops: CDR1 MDHEN, CDR2 SYDVKM. This CDR3 is built from 13 residues. V lost 7 bases to trimming and J lost 1 base, with 10 bases between them. This chain's CDR3 is CASKWWAQETQYF. The CDR3 coding sequence is TGTGCCAGCAAGTGGTGGGCCCAAGAGACCCAGTACTTC.

V gene TRBV27 combines with J gene TRBJ2-3; TRBD1 matches 9 bases. The germline V gene encodes CDR1 MNHEY and CDR2 SMNVEV (reference sequence). V lost 5 bases to trimming and J lost 5 bases; unmatched junction nucleotides: 8. The CDR3 runs to 15 residues. The CDR3 region is CASSLTGTGIDTQYF. Written as DNA, the CDR3 is TGTGCCAGCAGTCTGACAGGGACAGGGATAGATACGCAGTATTTT.

This clone was counted a few times. The chain is built from TRBV7-9 and TRBJ2-2; the match to TRBD1 covers 9 bases. Germline assignment: CDR1 SEHNR and CDR2 FQNEAQ (reference sequence). Trimming cost V 5 bases and J 9 bases; bases outside gene matches: 10. The length of the CDR3 is 15 residues. The CDR3 spells CASSPRDRAAWELFF. Here the CDR3 DNA reads TGTGCCAGCAGCCCCCGGGACAGGGCGGCTTGGGAGCTGTTTTTT.